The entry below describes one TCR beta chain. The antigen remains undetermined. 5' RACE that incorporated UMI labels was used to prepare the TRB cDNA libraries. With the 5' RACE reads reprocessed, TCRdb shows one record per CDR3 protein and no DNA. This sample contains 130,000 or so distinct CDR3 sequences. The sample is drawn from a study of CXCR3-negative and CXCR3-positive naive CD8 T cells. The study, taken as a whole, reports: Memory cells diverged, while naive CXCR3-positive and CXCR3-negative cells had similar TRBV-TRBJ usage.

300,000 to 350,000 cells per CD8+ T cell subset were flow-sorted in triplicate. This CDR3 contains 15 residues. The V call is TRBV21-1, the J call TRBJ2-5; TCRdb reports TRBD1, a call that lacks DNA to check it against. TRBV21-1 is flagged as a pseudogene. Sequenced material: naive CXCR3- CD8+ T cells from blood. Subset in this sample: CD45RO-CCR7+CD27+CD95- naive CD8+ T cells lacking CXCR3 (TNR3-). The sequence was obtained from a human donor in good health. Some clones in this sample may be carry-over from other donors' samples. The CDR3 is CASSKGRGGKETQYF.